The 5 T cell receptor beta chains in this list originate from one sample, sequenced in a study of memory CD8 T cells in hepatitis C reinfection. The time point here: pre-reinfection, 55 to 20 weeks before reinfection detection. TCR sequencing was done directly ex vivo on sorted cells, without expansion in vitro. Sequencing used immunoSEQ multiplex PCR; TCRdb keeps in-frame clones, though not all of them. The sample includes 40,000 to 60,000 clones, nearly 90% of them seen just once. The specimen was naive CD8+ T cells sorted from blood. These receptors originate from a man aged 18 to 29 with hepatitis C virus infection.

V is TRBV14 and J is TRBJ1-2; maybe TRBD1 (5 bases). The CDR3 has 13 residues. CDR1 SGHDN and CDR2 FVKESK come from the germline V gene. V shed 1 base and J shed 8 bases, with 11 bases lying between them. CDR3 nucleotides: TGTGCCAGCAGCCAAGCGACAGAAGGAGGCTACACCTTC. Its translation is CASSQATEGGYTF.

This clone has just a few counts. This chain joins TRBV27 and TRBJ1-5; D gene ambiguous. V gave up 2 bases and J gave up 5 bases, with 13 bases separating them. CDR3 length: 15 amino acids. Germline-derived CDR1 and CDR2 are MNHEY and SMNVEV (reference sequence). The CDR3 is CASSLGGGKDQPQHF. The CDR3 nucleotides read TGTGCCAGCAGTTTAGGAGGAGGTAAGGATCAGCCCCAGCATTTT.

The chain links TRBV28 to TRBJ2-7; 8 bases fit TRBD1. The V gene's germline CDR1 is MDHEN and CDR2 SYDVKM. With 5 bases clipped from V and 0 bases from J, the junction kept 9 bases outside the gene matches. The CDR3 loop spans 16 amino acids. CDR3 nucleotides: TGTGCCAGCAGTCCCCCCGGGACAGGTAGCTCCTACGAGCAGTACTTC. It encodes CASSPPGTGSSYEQYF.

This rearrangement joins TRBV4-3 to TRBJ1-2; a weak D match, TRBD1 (6 bases). The germline CDR1 and CDR2 sequences are LGHNA and YSLEER. V was shortened by 0 bases and J by 4 bases, with 15 bases between the two germline ends. The CDR3 has 16 amino acids. CDR3 protein: CASSQDLSGVGYGYTF. CDR3 bases: TGCGCCAGCAGCCAAGATCTCTCAGGGGTCGGCTATGGCTACACCTTC.

The rearrangement joins TRBV29-1 to TRBJ2-5; 7 bases agree with TRBD1. The CDR3 is 14 amino acids. Germline loops: CDR1 SQVTM, CDR2 ANQGSEA. V lost 1 base, J lost 0 bases, and 2 bases stayed unmatched. CDR3 protein: CSVEATGDQETQYF. In DNA form, the CDR3 reads TGCAGCGTTGAAGCTACAGGGGACCAAGAGACCCAGTACTTC.